One T cell receptor beta chain is described in this entry. As yet, its antigen is unknown. TCRdb re-called the 5' RACE reads with MiXCR, one entry per CDR3 protein. The sample comprises roughly 490,000 distinct CDR3 sequences, roughly 5% of which are singletons, and under 4.5% rests with the top ten. V lost 0 bases to trimming and J lost 6 bases, with 14 bases between them. Germline CDR1 is LNHNV and CDR2 is YYDKDF (reference sequence). The CDR3 length is 15 residues. This sample was included in a study of CD8 T cells in ankylosing spondylitis. Study observations and caveats: Significant enrichment of disease-linked clones was reportedly seen in matched ankylosing spondylitis synovial fluid. Previous work reported some of these motif variants in the synovial fluid and blood of reactive arthritis. Seemingly characteristic of ankylosing spondylitis blood was a TCR beta motif consisting of several highly homologous variants.

This rearrangement joins TRBV15 to TRBJ1-1; unclear D gene. The receptor comes from a male donor with ankylosing spondylitis. Sequenced material: blood, either unsorted or a sorted T cell fraction (not recorded which). CDR3 sequence (DNA): TGTGCCACCAGCAGAGATCGGGCCAGTAGCGCTGAAGCTTTCTTT. This codes for CATSRDRASSAEAFF. Looking up the rest from reference TRBV15 and TRBJ1-1 gives the full variable domain: DAMVIQNPRYQVTQFGKPVTLSCSQTLNHNVMYWYQQKSSQAPKLLFHYYDKDFNNEADTPDNFQSRRPNTSFCFLDIRSPGLGDTAMYLCATSRDRASSAEAFFGQGTRLTVV.